This TCR beta chain came from a study of cytomegalovirus exposure and HLA in healthy donors. The overall study: Approximately 83 million unique TCRs from HLA-typed donors were held in an early data release. Of 300 to 500 genotyped donors, 81% grouped in the Caucasian-associated ancestry cluster. Whole-study results and caveats: Researchers reported in a later analysis that a missense DCLRE1C variant was tied to TCR beta V- and J-gene trimming.

Germline V gene data show CDR1 as LNHDA and CDR2 as SQIVND (reference sequence). The CDR3 spans 13 residues. Trimming removed 4 bases at V and 2 bases at J, with 9 bases between. In its sample, this clone was seen a few times. What it binds is unknown. With 60 Vbeta and 13 Jbeta primers, the PCR was carried out. TCRdb's copy holds only in-frame clones and misses some; the assay was immunoSEQ multiplex PCR. The sample has about 160,000 clones; roughly 75% are singletons. The rearrangement uses TRBV19 and TRBJ2-7; D is unclear. The receptor was derived from a female donor in good health and CMV-seronegative. What was sequenced was PBMCs. The CDR3 region is CASSTHGAYEQYF. Here the CDR3 DNA reads TGTGCCAGTAGTACTCACGGAGCCTACGAGCAGTACTTC.